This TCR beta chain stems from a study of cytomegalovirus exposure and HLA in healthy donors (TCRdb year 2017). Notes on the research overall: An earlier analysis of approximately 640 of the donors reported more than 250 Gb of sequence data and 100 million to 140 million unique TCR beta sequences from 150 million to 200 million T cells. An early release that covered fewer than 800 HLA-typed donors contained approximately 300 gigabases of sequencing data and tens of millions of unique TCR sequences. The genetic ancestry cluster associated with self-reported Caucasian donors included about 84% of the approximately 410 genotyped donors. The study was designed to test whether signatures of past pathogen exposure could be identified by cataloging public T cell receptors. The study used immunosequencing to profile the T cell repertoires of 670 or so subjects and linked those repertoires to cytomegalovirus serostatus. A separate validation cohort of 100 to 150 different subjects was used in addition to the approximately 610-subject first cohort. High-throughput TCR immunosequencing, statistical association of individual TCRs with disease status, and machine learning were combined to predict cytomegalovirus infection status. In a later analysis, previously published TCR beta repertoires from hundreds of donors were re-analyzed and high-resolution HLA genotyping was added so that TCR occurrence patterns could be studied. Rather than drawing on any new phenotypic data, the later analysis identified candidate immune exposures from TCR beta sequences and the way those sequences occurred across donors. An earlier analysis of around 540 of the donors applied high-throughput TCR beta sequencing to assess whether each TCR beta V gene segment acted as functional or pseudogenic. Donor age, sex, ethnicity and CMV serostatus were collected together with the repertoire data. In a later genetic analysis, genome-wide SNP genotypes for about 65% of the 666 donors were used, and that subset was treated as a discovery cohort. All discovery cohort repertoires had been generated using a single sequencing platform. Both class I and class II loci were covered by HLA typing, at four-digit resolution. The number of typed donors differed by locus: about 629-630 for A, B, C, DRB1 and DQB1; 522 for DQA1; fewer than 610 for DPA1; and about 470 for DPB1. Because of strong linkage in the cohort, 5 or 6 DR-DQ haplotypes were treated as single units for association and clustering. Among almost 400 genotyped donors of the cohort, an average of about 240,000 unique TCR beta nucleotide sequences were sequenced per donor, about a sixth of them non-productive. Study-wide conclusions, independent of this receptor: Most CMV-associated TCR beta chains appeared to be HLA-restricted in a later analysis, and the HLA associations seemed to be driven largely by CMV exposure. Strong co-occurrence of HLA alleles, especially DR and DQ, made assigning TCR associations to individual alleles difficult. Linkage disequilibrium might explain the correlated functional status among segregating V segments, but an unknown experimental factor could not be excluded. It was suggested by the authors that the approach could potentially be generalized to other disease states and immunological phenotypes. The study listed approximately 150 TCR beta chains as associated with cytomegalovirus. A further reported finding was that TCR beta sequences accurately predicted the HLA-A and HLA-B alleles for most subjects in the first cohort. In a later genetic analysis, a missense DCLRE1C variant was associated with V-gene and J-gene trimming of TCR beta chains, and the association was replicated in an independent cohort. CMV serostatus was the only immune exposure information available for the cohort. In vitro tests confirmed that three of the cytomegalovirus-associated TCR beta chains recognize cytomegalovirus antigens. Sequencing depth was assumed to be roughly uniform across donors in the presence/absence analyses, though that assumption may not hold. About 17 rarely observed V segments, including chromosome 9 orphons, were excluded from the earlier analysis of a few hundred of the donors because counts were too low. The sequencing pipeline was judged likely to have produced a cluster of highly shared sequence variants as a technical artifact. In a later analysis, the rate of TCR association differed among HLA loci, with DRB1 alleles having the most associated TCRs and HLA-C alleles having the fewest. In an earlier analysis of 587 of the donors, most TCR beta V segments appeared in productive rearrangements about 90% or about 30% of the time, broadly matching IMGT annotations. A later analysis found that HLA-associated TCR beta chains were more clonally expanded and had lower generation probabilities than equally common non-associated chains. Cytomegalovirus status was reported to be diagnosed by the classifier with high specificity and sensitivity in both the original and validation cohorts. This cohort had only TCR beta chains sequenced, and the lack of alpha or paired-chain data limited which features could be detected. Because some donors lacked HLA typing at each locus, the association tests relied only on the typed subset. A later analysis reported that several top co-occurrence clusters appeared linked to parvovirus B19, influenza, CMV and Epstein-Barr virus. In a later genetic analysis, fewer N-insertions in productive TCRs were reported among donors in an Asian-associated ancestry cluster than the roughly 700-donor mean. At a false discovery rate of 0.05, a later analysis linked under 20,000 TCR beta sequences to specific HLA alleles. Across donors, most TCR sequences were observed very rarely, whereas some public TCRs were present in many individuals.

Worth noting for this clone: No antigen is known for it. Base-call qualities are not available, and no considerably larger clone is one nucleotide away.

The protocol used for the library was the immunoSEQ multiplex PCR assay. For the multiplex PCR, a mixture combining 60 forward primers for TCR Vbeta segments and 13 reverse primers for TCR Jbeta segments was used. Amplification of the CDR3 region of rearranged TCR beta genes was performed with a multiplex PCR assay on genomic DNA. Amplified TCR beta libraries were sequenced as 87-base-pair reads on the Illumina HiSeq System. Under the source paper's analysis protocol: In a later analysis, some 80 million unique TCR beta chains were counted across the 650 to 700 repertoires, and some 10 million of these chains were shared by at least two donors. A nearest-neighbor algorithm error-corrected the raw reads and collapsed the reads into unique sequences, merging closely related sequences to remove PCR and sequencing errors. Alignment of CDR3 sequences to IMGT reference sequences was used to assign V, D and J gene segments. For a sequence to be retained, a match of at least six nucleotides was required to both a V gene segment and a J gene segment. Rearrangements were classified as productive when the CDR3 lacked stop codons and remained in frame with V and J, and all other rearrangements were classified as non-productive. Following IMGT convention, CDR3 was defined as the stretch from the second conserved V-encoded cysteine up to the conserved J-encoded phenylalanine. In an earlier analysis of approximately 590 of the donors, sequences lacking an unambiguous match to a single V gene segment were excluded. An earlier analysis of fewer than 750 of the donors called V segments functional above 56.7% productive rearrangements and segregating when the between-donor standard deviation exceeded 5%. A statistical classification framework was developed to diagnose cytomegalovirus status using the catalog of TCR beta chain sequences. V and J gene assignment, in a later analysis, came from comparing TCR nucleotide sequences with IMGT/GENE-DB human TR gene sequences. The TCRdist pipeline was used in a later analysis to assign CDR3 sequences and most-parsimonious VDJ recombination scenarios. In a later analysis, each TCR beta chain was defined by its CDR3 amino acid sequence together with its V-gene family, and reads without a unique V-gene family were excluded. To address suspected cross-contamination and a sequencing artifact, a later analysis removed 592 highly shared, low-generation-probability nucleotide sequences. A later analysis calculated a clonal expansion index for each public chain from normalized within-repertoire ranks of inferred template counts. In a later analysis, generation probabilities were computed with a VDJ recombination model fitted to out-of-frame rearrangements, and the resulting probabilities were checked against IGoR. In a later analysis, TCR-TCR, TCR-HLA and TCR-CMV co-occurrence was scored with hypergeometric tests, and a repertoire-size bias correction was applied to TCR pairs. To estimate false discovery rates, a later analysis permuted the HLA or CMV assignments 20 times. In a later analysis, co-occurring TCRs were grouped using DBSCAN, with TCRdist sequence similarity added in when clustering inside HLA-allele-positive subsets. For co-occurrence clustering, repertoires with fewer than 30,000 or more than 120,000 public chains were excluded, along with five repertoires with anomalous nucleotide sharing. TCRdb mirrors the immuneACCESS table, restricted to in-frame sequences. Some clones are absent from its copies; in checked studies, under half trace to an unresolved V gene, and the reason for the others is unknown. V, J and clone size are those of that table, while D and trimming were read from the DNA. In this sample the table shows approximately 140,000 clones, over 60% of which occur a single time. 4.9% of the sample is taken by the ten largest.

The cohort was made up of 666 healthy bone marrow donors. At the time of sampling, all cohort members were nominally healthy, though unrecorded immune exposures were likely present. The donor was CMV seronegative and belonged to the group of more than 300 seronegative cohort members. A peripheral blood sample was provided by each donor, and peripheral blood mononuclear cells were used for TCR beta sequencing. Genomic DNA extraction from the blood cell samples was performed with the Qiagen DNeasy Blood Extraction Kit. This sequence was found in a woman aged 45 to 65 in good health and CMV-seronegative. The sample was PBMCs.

The CDR3 region has the sequence CASSQVPSSGENNEQFF. The DNA sequence is TGCGCCAGCAGCCAAGTGCCTTCTAGCGGGGAAAACAATGAGCAGTTCTTC. Here the chain combines TRBV4-3 and TRBJ2-1, with 9 bases matching TRBD2. Based on the germline V gene, the CDR1 and CDR2 sequences are LGHNA and YSLEER. V is trimmed back by 1 base and J by 5 bases, and the junction contains 9 bases that no gene match accounts for. The CDR3 holds 17 amino acids from the cysteine to the phenylalanine. Left in the record is the CDR3 DNA by itself, 51 bases read in frame from the first base.